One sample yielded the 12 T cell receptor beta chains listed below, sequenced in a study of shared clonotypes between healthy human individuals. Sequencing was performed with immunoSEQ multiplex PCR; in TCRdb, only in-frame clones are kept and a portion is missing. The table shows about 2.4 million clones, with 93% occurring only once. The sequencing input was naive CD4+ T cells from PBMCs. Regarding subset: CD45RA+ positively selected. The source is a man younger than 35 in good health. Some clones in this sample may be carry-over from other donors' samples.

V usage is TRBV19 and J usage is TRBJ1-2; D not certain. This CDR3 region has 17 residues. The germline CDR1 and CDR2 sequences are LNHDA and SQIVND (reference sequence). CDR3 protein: CVPVANDRPGTNYGYTF. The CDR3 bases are TGTGTGCCAGTTGCGAATGACCGGCCAGGTACTAACTATGGCTACACCTTC.

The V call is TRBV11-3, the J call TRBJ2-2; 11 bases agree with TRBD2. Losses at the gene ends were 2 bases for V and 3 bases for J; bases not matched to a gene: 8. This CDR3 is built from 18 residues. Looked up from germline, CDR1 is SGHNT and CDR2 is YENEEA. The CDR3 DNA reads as TGTGCCAGCAGCTTACCCATTACTAGCGGGAGCCACACCGGGGAGCTGTTTTTT. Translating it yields CASSLPITSGSHTGELFF.

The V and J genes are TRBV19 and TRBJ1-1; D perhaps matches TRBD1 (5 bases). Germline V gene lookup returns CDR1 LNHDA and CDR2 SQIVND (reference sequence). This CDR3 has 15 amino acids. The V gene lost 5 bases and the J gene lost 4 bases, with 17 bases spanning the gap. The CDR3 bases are TGTGCCAGTAGTCGAACGGGACGGCAGGTCACTGAAGCTTTCTTT. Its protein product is CASSRTGRQVTEAFF. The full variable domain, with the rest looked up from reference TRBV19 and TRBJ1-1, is DGGITQSPKYLFRKEGQNVTLSCEQNLNHDAMYWYRQDPGQGLRLIYYSQIVNDFQKGDIAEGYSVSREKKESFPLTVTSAQKNPTAFYLCASSRTGRQVTEAFFGQGTRLTVV.

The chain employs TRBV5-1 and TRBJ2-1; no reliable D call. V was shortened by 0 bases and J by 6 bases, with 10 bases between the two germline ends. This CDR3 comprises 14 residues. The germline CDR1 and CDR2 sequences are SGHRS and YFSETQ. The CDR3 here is CASSLGPWSNEQFF. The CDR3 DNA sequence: TGCGCCAGCAGCTTGGGACCTTGGAGCAATGAGCAGTTCTTC.

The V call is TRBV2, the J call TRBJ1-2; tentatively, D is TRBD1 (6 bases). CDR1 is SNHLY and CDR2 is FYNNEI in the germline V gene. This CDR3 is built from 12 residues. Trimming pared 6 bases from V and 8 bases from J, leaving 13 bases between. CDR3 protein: CASRQGEQGYTF. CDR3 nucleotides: TGTGCCAGCAGACAGGGAGAACAAGGCTACACCTTC.

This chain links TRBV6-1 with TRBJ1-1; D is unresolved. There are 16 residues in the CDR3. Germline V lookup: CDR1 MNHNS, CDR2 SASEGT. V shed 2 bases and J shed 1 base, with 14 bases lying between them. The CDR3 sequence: CASSEFTLGGNTEAFF. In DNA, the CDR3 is TGTGCCAGCAGTGAATTTACGCTCGGAGGGAACACTGAAGCTTTCTTT.

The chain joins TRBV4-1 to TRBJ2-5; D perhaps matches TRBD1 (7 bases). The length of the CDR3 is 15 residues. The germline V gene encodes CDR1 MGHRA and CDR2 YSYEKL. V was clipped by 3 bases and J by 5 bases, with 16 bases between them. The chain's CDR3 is CASSQATGAGETQYF. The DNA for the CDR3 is TGCGCCAGCAGCCAGGCTACAGGGGCGGGGGAGACCCAGTACTTC.

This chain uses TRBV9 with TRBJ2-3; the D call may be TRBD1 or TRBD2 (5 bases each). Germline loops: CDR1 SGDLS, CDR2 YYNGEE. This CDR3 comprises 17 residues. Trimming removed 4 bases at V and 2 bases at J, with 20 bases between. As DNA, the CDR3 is TGTGCCAGCAGCTCCTCCGGGACCAGAATTAACACAGATACGCAGTATTTT. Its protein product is CASSSSGTRINTDTQYF.

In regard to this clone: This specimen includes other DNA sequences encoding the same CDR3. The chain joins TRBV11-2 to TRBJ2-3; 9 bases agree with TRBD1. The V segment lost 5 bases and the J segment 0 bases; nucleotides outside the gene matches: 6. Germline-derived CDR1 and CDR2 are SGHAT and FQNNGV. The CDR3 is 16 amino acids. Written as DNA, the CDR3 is TGTGCCAGCAGCATCAGGACAGGGGAAAGCACAGATACGCAGTATTTT. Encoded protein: CASSIRTGESTDTQYF.

CDR3 sequence (DNA): TGTGCCAGCAATATGGTGGGGTTGGACACCATATATTTT. It specifies CASNMVGLDTIYF. The chain recombines TRBV2 with TRBJ1-3; D gene ambiguous. The CDR3 runs to 13 residues. Germline lookup yields CDR1 SNHLY and CDR2 FYNNEI. Between the trimmed V and J ends, which lost 7 bases and 8 bases, there was a span of 15 bases.

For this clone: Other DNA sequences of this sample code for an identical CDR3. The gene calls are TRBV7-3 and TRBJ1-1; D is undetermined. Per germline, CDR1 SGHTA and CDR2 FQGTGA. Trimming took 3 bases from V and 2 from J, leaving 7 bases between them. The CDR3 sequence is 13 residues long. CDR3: CASSFGTNTEAFF. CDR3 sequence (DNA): TGTGCCAGCAGCTTTGGCACTAACACTGAAGCTTTCTTT.

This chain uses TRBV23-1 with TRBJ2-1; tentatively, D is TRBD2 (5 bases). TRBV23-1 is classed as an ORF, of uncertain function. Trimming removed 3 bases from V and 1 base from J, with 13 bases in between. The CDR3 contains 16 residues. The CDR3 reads CASSQERRRSYNEQFF. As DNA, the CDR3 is TGCGCCAGCAGTCAGGAGCGGAGACGATCCTACAATGAGCAGTTCTTC.